This T cell receptor (beta chain) was retrieved from a study of blood T cell repertoires in COVID-19. Germline V CDR1 and CDR2: MGHRA, YSYEKL. The V and J ends lost 0 bases and 4 bases, in that order; junction bases with no gene match: 14. This CDR3 has 18 residues. This clone was found a few times. Clones were read by immunoSEQ multiplex PCR, and TCRdb kept only the in-frame ones, dropping some. Of 170,000 or so clones listed, about 80% are singletons. The sequenced material came from peripheral blood. This clonotype originated in a man between 70 and 80 years old with active or convalescent COVID-19. This rearrangement joins TRBV4-1 to TRBJ1-2; 7 bases are shared with TRBD1. In DNA form, the CDR3 reads TGCGCCAGCAGCCAAGAGGCTAGAACTAGGGGGCGCGGCTATGGCTACACCTTC. This codes for CASSQEARTRGRGYGYTF.